These T cell receptor beta chains were read from a single sample in a study of shared clonotypes between healthy human individuals. Here immunoSEQ multiplex PCR was the method, and the copy in TCRdb shows in-frame clones only, minus some. Altogether some 1 million clones are present, around 74% being singletons, with the ten largest covering 1.4%. Source material: memory CD4+ T cells sorted from blood. Source of these receptors: a man aged 18 to 30 in good health. The CDR3 runs from the conserved cysteine through the conserved F or W. D genes are given only for firm matches. Clone size is not always given. Where it is, it says once, few, many or a class for expanded clones.

V,D,J,size,CDR3,DNA
TRBV7-8,TRBD1,TRBJ1-1,.,CASSYLSTGGGEAFF,TGTGCCAGCAGCTACCTATCGACAGGGGGGGGTGAAGCTTTCTTT
TRBV10-3,.,TRBJ1-4,.,CAISQGTGIGNEKLFF,TGTGCCATCAGCCAAGGTACAGGGATTGGTAATGAAAAACTGTTTTTT
TRBV5-4,TRBD2,TRBJ2-3,.,CASSLKRIAGNTDTQYF,TGTGCCAGCAGCCTGAAGCGGATAGCGGGCAACACAGATACGCAGTATTTT
TRBV7-2,.,TRBJ2-3,few,CASSLASRTQYF,TGTGCCAGCAGCTTAGCCTCCCGTACGCAGTATTTT
TRBV5-1,.,TRBJ1-2,.,CASSLGGDDGYTF,TGCGCCAGCAGCTTGGGAGGGGATGATGGCTACACCTTC
TRBV7-2,.,TRBJ2-2,.,CASSTQGKRNTGELFF,TGTGCCAGCAGCACGCAGGGCAAACGGAACACCGGGGAGCTGTTTTTT
TRBV10-3,TRBD1,TRBJ2-7,few,CAISGTGVEQYF,TGTGCCATCAGTGGAACAGGGGTTGAGCAGTACTTC
TRBV4-1,.,TRBJ1-3,.,CASSQDQASRPGGTIYF,TGCGCCAGCAGCCAAGATCAGGCATCAAGGCCGGGTGGCACCATATATTTT
TRBV6-5,TRBD2,TRBJ2-1,.,CASRLAGGPYNEQFF,TGTGCCAGCAGACTAGCGGGGGGTCCCTACAATGAGCAGTTCTTC
TRBV5-1,.,TRBJ1-1,.,CASIHRDGMNTEAFF,TGCGCCAGCATTCATCGGGACGGGATGAACACTGAAGCTTTCTTT
TRBV19,TRBD2,TRBJ2-1,.,CASSSRGLAGYNEQFF,TGTGCCAGTAGTTCTCGGGGGCTAGCGGGGTACAATGAGCAGTTCTTC
TRBV11-2,TRBD1,TRBJ2-7,.,CASSITGQGSEQYF,TGTGCCAGCAGCATTACGGGACAGGGCAGTGAGCAGTACTTC
TRBV28,.,TRBJ2-7,.,CPKAPTTVNSSYEQYF,TGTCCAAAAGCCCCGACCACAGTCAACAGCTCCTACGAGCAGTACTTC
TRBV10-3,TRBD2,TRBJ2-5,.,CAISQGLAGVGETQYF,TGTGCCATCAGCCAGGGACTAGCGGGAGTAGGAGAGACCCAGTACTTC
TRBV5-1,.,TRBJ1-2,.,CASSLAVYTVLDGYTF,TGCGCCAGCAGCTTGGCCGTCTATACGGTCTTGGATGGCTACACCTTC
TRBV19,.,TRBJ1-5,.,CASSTTSMGGGNQPQHF,TGTGCCAGTAGTACCACCTCAATGGGAGGCGGCAATCAGCCCCAGCATTTT
TRBV7-2,.,TRBJ2-2,.,CASSFLRDTGELFF,TGTGCCAGCAGCTTCTTAAGGGACACCGGGGAGCTGTTTTTT
TRBV19,.,TRBJ2-7,.,CASSGPGQGDSYEQYF,TGTGCCAGTAGTGGCCCGGGACAAGGTGACTCCTACGAGCAGTACTTC
TRBV5-6,TRBD1,TRBJ2-5,.,CASSTDRGRMKTQYF,TGTGCCAGCAGCACAGACAGGGGGCGAATGAAGACCCAGTACTTC
TRBV6-1,TRBD1,TRBJ2-2,.,CASASTGTAGELFF,TGTGCCAGCGCAAGCACCGGGACAGCCGGGGAGCTGTTTTTT
TRBV5-1,TRBD1,TRBJ1-1,.,CASKLQGTEAFF,TGCGCCAGTAAACTACAGGGGACTGAAGCTTTCTTT
TRBV7-9,TRBD2,TRBJ2-1,.,CASSLMGLAGGPGLWFF,TGTGCCAGCAGCTTAATGGGACTAGCGGGAGGGCCTGGTCTATGGTTCTTC
TRBV28,TRBD1,TRBJ1-2,once,CASRSDRRYGYTF,TGTGCCAGCAGGTCGGACAGGCGCTATGGCTACACCTTC
TRBV5-1,.,TRBJ2-7,.,CASSLVEGFDNEQYF,TGCGCCAGCAGCTTGGTCGAGGGGTTTGACAACGAGCAGTACTTC
TRBV9,.,TRBJ1-5,.,CASSSGVTSNQPQHF,TGTGCCAGCAGCTCGGGGGTGACTAGCAATCAGCCCCAGCATTTT
TRBV7-2,TRBD2,TRBJ2-7,.,CASSLASSGSISYEQYF,TGTGCCAGCAGCTTAGCTTCTAGCGGGAGCATCTCCTACGAGCAGTACTTC
TRBV30,.,TRBJ1-2,few,CAWSASGWVAGYTF,TGTGCCTGGAGCGCCAGTGGGTGGGTAGCTGGCTACACCTTC
TRBV28,TRBD1,TRBJ2-7,.,CATRQGAYEQYF,TGTGCCACCCGACAGGGCGCCTACGAGCAGTACTTC
TRBV9,.,TRBJ2-2,.,CASSPDRLGGAGELFF,TGTGCCAGCAGCCCGGACCGTTTAGGAGGGGCCGGGGAGCTGTTTTTT
TRBV12-5,.,TRBJ2-2,.,CASGLVLTDSTGELFF,TGTGCTAGTGGTTTGGTACTCACAGACTCCACCGGGGAGCTGTTTTTT
TRBV19,.,TRBJ1-5,.,CASLPRGGGNQPQHF,TGTGCCAGCCTCCCCAGGGGAGGGGGCAATCAGCCCCAGCATTTT